This T cell receptor (beta chain) came from a study of shared clonotypes between healthy human individuals. Overall study context: Samples came from two female and a few male donors aged 18 to 49.

Turning to this clone: What it binds is not known.

In the source study's methods: Junction-only sequences without quality scores were provided by ImmunoSEQ, so filtering was different. Here immunoSEQ multiplex PCR was the method, and the copy in TCRdb shows in-frame clones only, minus some. V and J calls and clone size are given by that table; D and trimming were obtained from the DNA. The top ten clones hold approximately 1.8% of a sample with about 640,000 clones, more than 70% of them seen once. This CDR3 contains 12 residues. CDR1 and CDR2 (germline): SNHLY, FYNNEI. The V and J ends lost 6 bases and 2 bases respectively, with 6 bases between them. Study-level findings and limits: At large depth, rarefaction still showed sorted-subset sequencing to be incomplete. Clonotype sharing levels among donors were expected to vary with sequencing depth.

J is TRBJ2-3 and V is TRBV2; D not certain. The sequenced sample consisted of memory CD4+ T cells sorted from blood. Stated subset: CD45RA-negative fraction. The receptor was derived from a woman under 40 in good health. As DNA, the CDR3 is TGTGCCAGCAGGGCGGTCACAGATACGCAGTATTTT. Translation: CASRAVTDTQYF.